These T cell receptor beta chains were read from a single sample in a study of vaccination and CD4 T cells after COVID-19. Their target antigens are unknown. TCRdb redid the calling of the PCR reads with MiXCR, one entry per CDR3 protein. The sample shows about 19,000 distinct CDR3 sequences, around 55% of them seen only once. The source material was CD4+ T cells from blood, cultured in vitro. The receptors stem from a human donor who had recovered from COVID-19. The CDR3 runs from the conserved cysteine through the conserved F or W. The D gene is left open where the match is weak. Rows may omit the clone size; those that give it use once, few, many or a size class.

CDR3aa	CDR3nt	v_gene	j_gene	abundance	d_gene
CASSPGVGGYGYTF	TGTGCCAGCAGTCCAGGAGTCGGCGGCTATGGCTACACCTTC	TRBV6-4	TRBJ1-2	once	-
CSVKQGLDSPLHF	TGCAGCGTTAAACAGGGTTTGGATTCACCCCTCCACTTT	TRBV29-1	TRBJ1-6	-	-
CASSESGLSYEQYF	TGCGCCAGCAGTGAGTCAGGGCTGAGCTACGAGCAGTACTTC	TRBV10-2	TRBJ2-7	few	-
CSASVPSTDTQYF	TGCAGTGCTAGTGTGCCCAGCACAGATACGCAGTATTTT	TRBV20-1	TRBJ2-3	-	-
CASSERGGYWNTEAFF	TGTGCCAGCAGTGAAAGGGGGGGCTATTGGAACACTGAAGCTTTCTTT	TRBV6-1	TRBJ1-1	-	-
CASSLEEGQPQHF	TGTGCCAGCAGTTTAGAAGAGGGACAGCCCCAGCATTTT	TRBV12-3/TRBV12-4	TRBJ1-5	-	-
CASSLQQGSEAFF	TGTGCCAGCAGCTTACAACAGGGCTCCGAAGCTTTCTTT	TRBV7-3	TRBJ1-1	-	-
CASSERVGGPFNRYTDTQYF	TGTGCCAGCAGTGAAAGAGTGGGAGGGCCTTTTAACCGGTACACAGATACGCAGTATTTT	TRBV6-1	TRBJ2-3	few	TRBD2
CSAPPLTGSNTEAFF	TGCAGTGCCCCCCCCTTGACAGGGTCGAACACTGAAGCTTTCTTT	TRBV20-1	TRBJ1-1	few	TRBD1
CAISGALHGNTIYF	TGTGCCATCAGTGGGGCACTACATGGAAACACCATATATTTT	TRBV10-3	TRBJ1-3	-	-
CASSPRTYEQYF	TGTGCCAGCAGTCCCCGGACCTACGAGCAGTACTTC	TRBV6-1	TRBJ2-7	-	-
CASSYTGSYNEQFF	TGTGCCAGCAGCTACACAGGGAGCTACAATGAGCAGTTCTTC	TRBV5-3	TRBJ2-1	-	-
CASSFREKLFF	TGTGCCAGCAGTTTCAGGGAAAAACTGTTTTTT	TRBV28	TRBJ1-4	-	-
CASRPGQVF	TGTGCCAGCCGGCCGGGACAGGTCTTC	TRBV2	TRBJ1-2	few	TRBD1
CSVVSRGWEKLFF	TGCAGCGTTGTGAGCAGGGGTTGGGAAAAACTGTTTTTT	TRBV29-1	TRBJ1-4	-	-